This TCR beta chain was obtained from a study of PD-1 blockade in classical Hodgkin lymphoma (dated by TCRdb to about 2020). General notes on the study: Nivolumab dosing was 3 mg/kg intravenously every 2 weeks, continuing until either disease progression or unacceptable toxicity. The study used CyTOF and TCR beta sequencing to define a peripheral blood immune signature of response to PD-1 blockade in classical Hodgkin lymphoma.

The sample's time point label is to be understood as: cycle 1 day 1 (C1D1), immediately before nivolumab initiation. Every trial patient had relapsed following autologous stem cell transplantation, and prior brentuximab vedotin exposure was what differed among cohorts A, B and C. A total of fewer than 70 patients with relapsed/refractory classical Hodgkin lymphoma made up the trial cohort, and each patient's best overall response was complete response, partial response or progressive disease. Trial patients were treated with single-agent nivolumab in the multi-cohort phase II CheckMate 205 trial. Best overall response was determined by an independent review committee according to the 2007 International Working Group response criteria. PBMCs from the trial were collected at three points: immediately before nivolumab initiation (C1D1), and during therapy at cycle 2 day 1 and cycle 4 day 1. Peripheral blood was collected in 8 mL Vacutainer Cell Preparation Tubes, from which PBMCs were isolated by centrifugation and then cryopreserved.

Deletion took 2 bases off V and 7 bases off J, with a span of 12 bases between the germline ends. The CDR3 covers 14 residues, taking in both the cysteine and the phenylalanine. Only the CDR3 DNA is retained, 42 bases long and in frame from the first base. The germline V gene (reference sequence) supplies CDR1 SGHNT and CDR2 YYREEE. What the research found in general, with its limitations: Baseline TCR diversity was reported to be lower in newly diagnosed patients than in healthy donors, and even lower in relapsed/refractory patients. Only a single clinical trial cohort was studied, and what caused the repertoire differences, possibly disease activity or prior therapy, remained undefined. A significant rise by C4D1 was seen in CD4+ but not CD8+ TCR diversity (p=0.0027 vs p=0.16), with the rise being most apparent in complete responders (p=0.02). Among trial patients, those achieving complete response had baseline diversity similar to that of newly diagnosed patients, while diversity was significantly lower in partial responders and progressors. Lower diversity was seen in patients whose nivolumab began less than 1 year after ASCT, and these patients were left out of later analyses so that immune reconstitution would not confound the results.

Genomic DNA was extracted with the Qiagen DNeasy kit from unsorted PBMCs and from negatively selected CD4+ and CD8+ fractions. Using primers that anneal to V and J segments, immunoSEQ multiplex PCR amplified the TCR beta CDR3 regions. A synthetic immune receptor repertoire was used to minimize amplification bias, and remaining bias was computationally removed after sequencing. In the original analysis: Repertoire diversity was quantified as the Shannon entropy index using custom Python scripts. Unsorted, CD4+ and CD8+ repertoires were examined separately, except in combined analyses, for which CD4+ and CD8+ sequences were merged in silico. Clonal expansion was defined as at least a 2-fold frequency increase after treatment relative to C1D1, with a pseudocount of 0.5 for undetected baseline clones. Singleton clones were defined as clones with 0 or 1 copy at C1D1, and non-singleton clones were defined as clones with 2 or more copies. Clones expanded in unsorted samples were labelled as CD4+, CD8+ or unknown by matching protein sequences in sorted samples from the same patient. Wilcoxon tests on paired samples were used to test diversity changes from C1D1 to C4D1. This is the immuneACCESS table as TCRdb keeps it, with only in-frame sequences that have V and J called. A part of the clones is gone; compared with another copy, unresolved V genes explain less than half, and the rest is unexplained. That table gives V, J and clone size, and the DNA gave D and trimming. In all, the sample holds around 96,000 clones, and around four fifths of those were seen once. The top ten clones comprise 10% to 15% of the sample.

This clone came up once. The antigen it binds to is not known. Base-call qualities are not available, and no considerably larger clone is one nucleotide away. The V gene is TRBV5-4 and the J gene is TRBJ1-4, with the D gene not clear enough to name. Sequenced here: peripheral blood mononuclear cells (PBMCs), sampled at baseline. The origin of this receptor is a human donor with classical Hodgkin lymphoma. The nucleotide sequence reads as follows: TGTGCCAGCAGCTTCCAGGAACGGAGTGAAAAACTGTTTTTT. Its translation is CASSFQERSEKLFF.